A selection of T cell receptor beta chains follows, all from one sample in a study of radiation and T cells in renal cell carcinoma. Profiling relied on immunoSEQ multiplex PCR, and the TCRdb table lists in-frame clones only, not all of them. The sample shows about 49,000 clones, 80% of them seen only once. This specimen consisted of blood, obtained from a patient whose treatment included radiotherapy and nephrectomy. The origin of the receptors is a woman aged 70 to 79 with renal cell carcinoma. CDR3s include the opening cysteine and the closing phenylalanine or tryptophan. A D gene is named only where the DNA matches it firmly. The listing skips clone size in some rows; elsewhere it reads once, few, many or a size class.

V: TRBV6-6
size: -
D: TRBD2
J: TRBJ2-2
DNA: TGTGCCAGCAGTACCGCGGGGGGGCCCGACACCGGGGAGCTGTTTTTT
CDR3: CASSTAGGPDTGELFF

V: TRBV29-1
size: -
D: -
J: TRBJ2-1
DNA: TGCAGCGTACCGGGTGTTCAGCCTGAGCAGTTCTTC
CDR3: CSVPGVQPEQFF

V: TRBV9
size: -
D: TRBD2
J: TRBJ2-5
DNA: TGTGCCAGCAGCGTAGACGGGAGGGGAGAGACCCAGTACTTC
CDR3: CASSVDGRGETQYF

V: TRBV4-2
size: -
D: TRBD1
J: TRBJ1-2
DNA: TGTGCCAGCAGCGCCGGGACAGACTATGGCTACACCTTC
CDR3: CASSAGTDYGYTF

V: TRBV5-8
size: -
D: -
J: TRBJ2-7
DNA: TGTGCCAGCTCAGACGCGGGTCAGGGGGAGGCCTGGTACTTC
CDR3: CASSDAGQGEAWYF

V: TRBV9
size: -
D: -
J: TRBJ1-4
DNA: TGTGCCAGCAGCGTAGCTCCGATTGCAACTAATGAAAAACTGTTTTTT
CDR3: CASSVAPIATNEKLFF

V: TRBV25-1
size: -
D: TRBD2
J: TRBJ2-7
DNA: TGTGCCAGCAGCTCGACTAGCGGATCCTACGAGCAGTACTTC
CDR3: CASSSTSGSYEQYF

V: TRBV4-3
size: -
D: -
J: TRBJ2-1
DNA: TGCGCCAGCAGCCAAGTCGGCGGTGGCTCCTACAATGAGCAGTTCTTC
CDR3: CASSQVGGGSYNEQFF

V: TRBV10-1
size: -
D: TRBD1
J: TRBJ1-2
DNA: TGCGCCAGCGGGCGGGACAGGGGGCCGGGAGGCTACACCTTC
CDR3: CASGRDRGPGGYTF

V: TRBV27
size: -
D: -
J: TRBJ2-7
DNA: TGTGCCAGCAGTTTACTGACAGTGGTGTCCCTCTTCTCCTACGAGCAGTACTTC
CDR3: CASSLLTVVSLFSYEQYF

V: TRBV5-5
size: -
D: -
J: TRBJ1-5
DNA: TGTGCCAGCAGCTCCACCCCGGCGACCGGTAATCAGCCCCAGCATTTT
CDR3: CASSSTPATGNQPQHF

V: TRBV11-1
size: -
D: -
J: TRBJ2-7
DNA: TGTGCCAGCAGCTTAGCGCAGAACTACGAGCAGTACTTC
CDR3: CASSLAQNYEQYF

V: TRBV19
size: -
D: -
J: TRBJ2-2
DNA: TGTGCCAGTAGGGACGTCTACACCGGGGAGCTGTTTTTT
CDR3: CASRDVYTGELFF

V: TRBV11-2
size: -
D: TRBD1
J: TRBJ1-1
DNA: TGTGCCAGCAGCATGACAGGGGGCACTGAAGCTTTCTTT
CDR3: CASSMTGGTEAFF

V: TRBV2
size: -
D: -
J: TRBJ2-3
DNA: TGTGCCAGCAGTGTGGGGGGCAGAGATACGCAGTATTTT
CDR3: CASSVGGRDTQYF

V: TRBV30
size: -
D: -
J: TRBJ2-5
DNA: TGTGCCTGGAGTGTACTGGGTTCGGCTAGCGGAGTGAGGGGGCAAGAGACCCAGTACTTC
CDR3: CAWSVLGSASGVRGQETQYF

V: TRBV10-2
size: -
D: -
J: TRBJ2-2
DNA: TGCGCCAGCAGTGATCGTACTGGGCTTGACACCGGGGAGCTGTTTTTT
CDR3: CASSDRTGLDTGELFF

V: TRBV28
size: -
D: TRBD1
J: TRBJ1-4
DNA: TGTGCCACGGACACCGGGACAGGATACGAAAAACTGTTTTTT
CDR3: CATDTGTGYEKLFF

V: TRBV6-5
size: -
D: -
J: TRBJ2-3
DNA: TGTGCCAGCAGAGGTCTGGGGGGCACAGATACGCAGTATTTT
CDR3: CASRGLGGTDTQYF

V: TRBV19
size: -
D: -
J: TRBJ1-2
DNA: TGTGCCAGTAGTACTACAGCTAACTATGGCTACACCTTC
CDR3: CASSTTANYGYTF

V: TRBV6-5
size: few
D: -
J: TRBJ2-7
DNA: TGTGCCAGCAGTTACGGGGGGCAGGACGAGCAGTACTTC
CDR3: CASSYGGQDEQYF

V: TRBV11-2
size: -
D: -
J: TRBJ1-3
DNA: TGTGCCAGCAGCTTAGGACGGTTCTCTGGAAACACCATATATTTT
CDR3: CASSLGRFSGNTIYF

V: TRBV27
size: -
D: -
J: TRBJ2-1
DNA: TGTGCCAGCAGGCGTAATGGTGGCGGCTACAATGAGCAGTTCTTC
CDR3: CASRRNGGGYNEQFF

V: TRBV21-1
size: -
D: -
J: TRBJ2-7
DNA: TGTGCCACCCGGGGACAGGGGTCCTCCTACGAGCAGTACTTC
CDR3: CATRGQGSSYEQYF

V: TRBV29-1
size: once
D: TRBD1
J: TRBJ1-1
DNA: TGCAGCGTGGCTGCCCAGGGGGCTGAAGCTTTCTTT
CDR3: CSVAAQGAEAFF

V: TRBV7-2
size: -
D: -
J: TRBJ1-2
DNA: TGTGCCAGCTCAACAGGGCCCGTCTATGGCTACACCTTC
CDR3: CASSTGPVYGYTF

V: TRBV2
size: -
D: TRBD2
J: TRBJ2-3
DNA: TGTGCCAGCAGTGAAGCGGGGACTAGCGGGAGGGCCGGGGCAGATACGCAGTATTTT
CDR3: CASSEAGTSGRAGADTQYF

V: TRBV5-1
size: -
D: TRBD2
J: TRBJ2-1
DNA: TGCGCCAGCAGCTTGAAAGACGGGGGGTACAATGAGCAGTTCTTC
CDR3: CASSLKDGGYNEQFF

V: TRBV10-3
size: few
D: TRBD2
J: TRBJ2-7
DNA: TGTGCCATCAGAGGGACTAGAGATACCTACGAGCAGTACTTC
CDR3: CAIRGTRDTYEQYF

V: TRBV6-1
size: few
D: TRBD2
J: TRBJ2-5
DNA: TGTGCCAGCAGTGCGACTAGCGGGGGGGCAGAGACCCAGTACTTC
CDR3: CASSATSGGAETQYF

V: TRBV6-5
size: few
D: -
J: TRBJ2-1
DNA: TGTGCCAGCAGGTATGGTACGACCGGGTACAATGAGCAGTTCTTC
CDR3: CASRYGTTGYNEQFF

V: TRBV2
size: -
D: TRBD1
J: TRBJ1-1
DNA: TGTGCCAGCAGTTCCGGACAGGGTGGGGGTCTGGGCACTGAAGCTTTCTTT
CDR3: CASSSGQGGGLGTEAFF

V: TRBV19
size: -
D: -
J: TRBJ2-7
DNA: TGTGCCAGTAGAAGAGGGGGAGCCTACGAGCAGTACTTC
CDR3: CASRRGGAYEQYF

V: TRBV29-1
size: once
D: -
J: TRBJ2-5
DNA: TGCAGCGTTAGACACCAGGCAGGGACCCAGTACTTC
CDR3: CSVRHQAGTQYF

V: TRBV6-5
size: -
D: -
J: TRBJ2-1
DNA: TGTGCCAGCAGGACGGGGAGCTCCTACAATGAGCAGTTCTTC
CDR3: CASRTGSSYNEQFF

V: TRBV6-5
size: -
D: -
J: TRBJ2-1
DNA: TGTGCCAGCAGGCGAACCGAGCAGGCCTACAATGAGCAGTTCTTC
CDR3: CASRRTEQAYNEQFF

V: TRBV6-5
size: -
D: -
J: TRBJ2-3
DNA: TGTGCCAGCAGTTACTCGGTCAGGCCTCGGGCAGATACGCAGTATTTT
CDR3: CASSYSVRPRADTQYF

V: TRBV7-2
size: -
D: TRBD2
J: TRBJ2-5
DNA: TGTGCCAGCAGTCCCACTAGCGGGGGAGGGACCCAGTACTTC
CDR3: CASSPTSGGGTQYF

V: TRBV4-3
size: -
D: TRBD2
J: TRBJ2-7
DNA: TGCGCCAGCAGCCAAGATCTACTCTCTCTAGCGGGAGGATACGAGCAGTACTTC
CDR3: CASSQDLLSLAGGYEQYF

V: TRBV2
size: -
D: -
J: TRBJ2-1
DNA: TGTGCCAGCAGCGGTAGCTCCTACAATGAGCAGTTCTTC
CDR3: CASSGSSYNEQFF

V: TRBV27
size: -
D: -
J: TRBJ2-3
DNA: TGTGCCAGCAAGAACGGGGGTACGCAGTATTTT
CDR3: CASKNGGTQYF

V: TRBV9
size: -
D: TRBD2
J: TRBJ2-5
DNA: TGTGCCAGCAGCCTAAGGACTAGCGGGAGTATAGAGACCCAGTACTTC
CDR3: CASSLRTSGSIETQYF

V: TRBV5-4
size: few
D: TRBD1
J: TRBJ2-5
DNA: TGTGCCAGCAGCCCCAGGACAGGGGACGGCCAAGAGACCCAGTACTTC
CDR3: CASSPRTGDGQETQYF

V: TRBV5-4
size: -
D: -
J: TRBJ1-5
DNA: TGTGCCAGCAGCTTGGATGGCTATCAGCCCCAGCATTTT
CDR3: CASSLDGYQPQHF

V: TRBV7-3
size: -
D: -
J: TRBJ1-1
DNA: TGTGCCAGCAGCCAAACAGGGAACACTGAAGCTTTCTTT
CDR3: CASSQTGNTEAFF

V: TRBV27
size: -
D: -
J: TRBJ1-4
DNA: TGTGCCAGCAGCACGTGGGGGGGCAAAAAACTGTTTTTT
CDR3: CASSTWGGKKLFF

V: TRBV4-2
size: -
D: -
J: TRBJ1-3
DNA: TGTGCCAGCAGCCAAGTTCGTGGCAGACTCATCTCTGGAAACACCATATATTTT
CDR3: CASSQVRGRLISGNTIYF

V: TRBV5-1
size: -
D: TRBD2
J: TRBJ2-4
DNA: TGCGCCAGCAGCTTTGGGTCCGGGACTAGCGGACGAGGGAACATTCAGTACTTC
CDR3: CASSFGSGTSGRGNIQYF

V: TRBV7-9
size: -
D: -
J: TRBJ2-2
DNA: TGTGCCAGCAGCTTTGCGGCCGTCACCGGGGAGCTGTTTTTT
CDR3: CASSFAAVTGELFF

V: TRBV5-8
size: -
D: -
J: TRBJ2-3
DNA: TGTGCCAGCAGCTTGGGAAGAAGGAGTAACACAGATACGCAGTATTTT
CDR3: CASSLGRRSNTDTQYF

V: TRBV27
size: -
D: -
J: TRBJ1-1
DNA: TGTGCCAGCAGTTTGGCAGAGAACACTGAAGCTTTCTTT
CDR3: CASSLAENTEAFF

V: TRBV25-1
size: -
D: TRBD2
J: TRBJ2-7
DNA: TGTGCCAGCAGTGGACTAGCGGGAGTCCCCTCCACCTACGAGCAGTACTTC
CDR3: CASSGLAGVPSTYEQYF

V: TRBV9
size: few
D: -
J: TRBJ1-2
DNA: TGTGCCAGCAGCCCCGGGACCCCCGCCTTC
CDR3: CASSPGTPAF

V: TRBV4-1
size: -
D: -
J: TRBJ2-7
DNA: TGCGCCAGCAGTCGAGACAGCTCCTACGAGCAGTACTTC
CDR3: CASSRDSSYEQYF

V: TRBV2
size: -
D: TRBD2
J: TRBJ2-7
DNA: TGTGCCACCGGCTGGGAGAAGACTAGCGACCTCTCCTACGAGCAGTACTTC
CDR3: CATGWEKTSDLSYEQYF

V: TRBV19
size: -
D: TRBD2
J: TRBJ2-5
DNA: TGTGCCACGGTGACTGGTAGCGGGACTCGGGAGACCCAGTACTTC
CDR3: CATVTGSGTRETQYF

V: TRBV4-1
size: -
D: -
J: TRBJ2-5
DNA: TGCGCCAGCAGGGGTATAGGTCGAGAGACCCAGTACTTC
CDR3: CASRGIGRETQYF

V: TRBV5-6
size: once
D: -
J: TRBJ2-2
DNA: TGTGCCAGCAGCTTGAATGCAGCGGGCGCGAACACCGGGGAGCTGTTTTTT
CDR3: CASSLNAAGANTGELFF

V: TRBV7-2
size: once
D: -
J: TRBJ1-2
DNA: TGTGCCAGCAGCTTAGCATGGAAGGTAGACAGACCTTATGGCTACACCTTC
CDR3: CASSLAWKVDRPYGYTF

V: TRBV7-9
size: -
D: TRBD1
J: TRBJ2-2
DNA: TGTGCCAGCAGAAGACAGGGGAACACCGGGGAGCTGTTTTTT
CDR3: CASRRQGNTGELFF